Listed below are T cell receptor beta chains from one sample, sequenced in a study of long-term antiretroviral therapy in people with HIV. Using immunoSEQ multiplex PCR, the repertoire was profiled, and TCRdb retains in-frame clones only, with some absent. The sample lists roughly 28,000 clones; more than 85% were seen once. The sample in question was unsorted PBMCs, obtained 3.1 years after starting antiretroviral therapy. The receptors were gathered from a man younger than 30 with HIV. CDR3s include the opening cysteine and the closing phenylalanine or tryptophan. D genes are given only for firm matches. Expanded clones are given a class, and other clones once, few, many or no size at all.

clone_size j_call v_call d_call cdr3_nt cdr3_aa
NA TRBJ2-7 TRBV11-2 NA TGTGCCAGCAGCCTTTACCGCGGTTCCTACGAGCAGTACTTC CASSLYRGSYEQYF
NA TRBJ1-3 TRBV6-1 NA TGTGCCAGCAGTGAAACGACCCTCAGCGCCATATATTTT CASSETTLSAIYF
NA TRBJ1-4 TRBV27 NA TGTGCCAGCAGTTTAGGGGCCCTGACAGGACCCGAAAAACTGTTTTTT CASSLGALTGPEKLFF
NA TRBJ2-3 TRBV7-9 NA TGTGCCAGCAGCTCGTACAGGGATGCAGATACGCAGTATTTT CASSSYRDADTQYF
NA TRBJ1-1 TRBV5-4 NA TGTGCCAGCAGCTTGGTGTCCTCTGAAGCTTTCTTT CASSLVSSEAFF
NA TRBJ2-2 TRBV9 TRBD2 TGTGCCTCCTCCCGGGAGGCGAACACCGGGGAGCTGTTTTTT CASSREANTGELFF
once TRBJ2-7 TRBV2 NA TGTGCCAGCAGCTCCCAGAGGGGACGAACCTACGAGCAGTACTTC CASSSQRGRTYEQYF
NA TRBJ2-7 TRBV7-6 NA TGTGCCAGCAGCTTGGGTTCTACAGTCAGCAGCTACGAGCAGTACTTC CASSLGSTVSSYEQYF
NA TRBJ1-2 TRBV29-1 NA TGCAGCGTGGAGGGGGTCGTCGGCTACACCTTC CSVEGVVGYTF
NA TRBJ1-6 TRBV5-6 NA TGTGCCAGCAGCGCATACCCACGGGGCACTGGTTCACCCCTCCACTTT CASSAYPRGTGSPLHF
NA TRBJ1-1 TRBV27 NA TGTGCCAGCTATCGGGGGGATGAAGCTTTCTTT CASYRGDEAFF
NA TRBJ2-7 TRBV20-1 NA TGCAGTGCTAGTTTTGAGGCCGAGCAGTACTTC CSASFEAEQYF
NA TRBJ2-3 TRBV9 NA TGTGCCAGCAGCGTAGCCCCAACCTCGGCAGATACGCAGTATTTT CASSVAPTSADTQYF
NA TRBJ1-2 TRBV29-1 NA TGCAGCGTTGTTTTACTGGACTCAGCTAACTATGGCTACACCTTC CSVVLLDSANYGYTF
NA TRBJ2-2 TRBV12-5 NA TGTGCTAGTGGTTTGGTGACCGGGGAGCTGTTTTTT CASGLVTGELFF
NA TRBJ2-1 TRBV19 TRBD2 TGTGCCAGTAGTGTTCTTAGCGGGAGAAAAGACAATGAGCAGTTCTTC CASSVLSGRKDNEQFF
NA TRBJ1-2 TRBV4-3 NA TGCGCCAGCAGCCAAGATAGAGGTCCTGGCTACACCTTC CASSQDRGPGYTF
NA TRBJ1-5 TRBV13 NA TGTGCCAGCAGCTTAGGGGGTCAGCCCCAGCATTTT CASSLGGQPQHF
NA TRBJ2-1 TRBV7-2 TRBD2 TGTGCCAGCAGCTTAGTGGGGGGGAACGACAATGAGCAGTTCTTC CASSLVGGNDNEQFF
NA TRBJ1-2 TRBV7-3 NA TGTGCCAGCAGCTTAAGGGGGGGCGCGGATGGCTACACCTTC CASSLRGGADGYTF
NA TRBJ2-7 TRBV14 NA TGTGCCAGCGGACGGGCAGCCGCGATTCCCTACGAGCAGTACTTC CASGRAAAIPYEQYF
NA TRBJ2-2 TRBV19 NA TGTGCCAGTAGTATGAACAGGCTTACCGGGGAGCTGTTTTTT CASSMNRLTGELFF
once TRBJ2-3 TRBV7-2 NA TGTGCCAGCAGCTTAGGGCAGTCTAGCACAGATACGCAGTATTTT CASSLGQSSTDTQYF
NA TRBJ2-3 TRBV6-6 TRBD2 TGTGCCAGCAGTCTTTGGACTAGCGGGAGGGATACGCAGTATTTT CASSLWTSGRDTQYF
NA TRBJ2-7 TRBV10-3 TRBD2 TGTGCCACCTTGAGCGGGGCCTACGAGCAGTACTTC CATLSGAYEQYF
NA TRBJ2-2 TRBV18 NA TGTGCCAGCTCACCCTTGGTGGGGCCGCCCACCGGGGAGCTGTTTTTT CASSPLVGPPTGELFF
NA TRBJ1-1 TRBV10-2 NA TGCGCCAGCAGCATAACGCCGGGACGGGAAGCTTTCTTT CASSITPGREAFF
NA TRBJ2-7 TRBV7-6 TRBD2 TGTGCCAGCAGTACCGGGGGGGGTAGTACCTACGAGCAGTACTTC CASSTGGGSTYEQYF